Included here is one T cell receptor (beta chain) sequence, with context. It has no known antigen specificity. No quality values exist for individual bases; no much larger clone is one base distant. The sample comes from a study of blood T cell repertoires in COVID-19 (dated by TCRdb to between 2020 and 2021). As for the study more broadly: Collaborator samples came from the United States, Italy and Spain and covered acute and convalescent phases of COVID-19. The dataset comprised deeply sampled blood TCRbeta repertoires from subjects exposed to, actively infected with, or recovered from COVID-19. The prospective study material was composed of cDNA or gDNA derived from T cells, B-cell-depleted T cells, or PBMCs. The samples were drawn from two sources: the first 160 participants of the ongoing ImmuneRACE study, and over 950 subjects contributed by 6 global collaborators. The repertoires were made available in a free public database intended to serve as a resource for research on the immune response to SARS-CoV-2. Where available, HLA class I and class II types were obtained from metadata supplied by the sample provider rather than from assay-based typing. The sample metadata nearly always contained a de-identified subject ID, COVID-19 status, age in years and sex. General study outcomes and caveats: The quantity of clinical and demographic metadata differed by source and by participant and was supplied without curation.

The collaborating institutions used their own protocols to collect whole blood in K2EDTA tubes. Collaborator samples were shipped for TCRbeta analysis as frozen whole blood, isolated PBMCs, or DNA extracted from either sample type. TCRbeta CDR3 regions were amplified from genomic DNA by means of the immunoSEQ Assay, a bias-controlled multiplex PCR. The paper's data handling went like this. The number of nucleated cells in each sample was estimated by amplification of reference gene primers within the assay. To quantify the absolute abundance of each unique TCRbeta CDR3 rearrangement, sequence reads were collapsed and filtered. For each sample, productive Simpson clonality was calculated by taking the square root of Simpson's diversity index across productive rearrangements. TCRdb obtained this table from immuneACCESS and retained in-frame rearrangements with V and J assigned. These tables miss some clones; where compared with another copy, unresolved V genes account for less than half of the shortfall, and the remainder is unexplained. Clone size and V and J calls were adopted from that table, with D and trimming inferred from the DNA. The sample data list about 58,000 clones, and 89% of these were observed just once. The top ten constitute 13% to 15% of the sample.

Trimming at the junction amounts to 4 bases on V and 10 bases on J, and the germline ends lie 14 bases apart. The CDR3 sequence holds 13 residues, the cysteine and phenylalanine included. The entry retains the CDR3 DNA only, 39 bases that are in frame from base 1. CDR1 LGHNA and CDR2 YSLEER are derived from the germline V gene. The sample taken for sequencing was peripheral blood. The TCR comes from a woman in her sixties or seventies with active COVID-19. This receptor chain uses TRBV4-3 and TRBJ1-5, with the D gene too uncertain to name. CDR3 loop: CASSRVLTSPQHF. In nucleotides, the sequence is TGCGCCAGCAGCCGAGTACTTACTTCTCCCCAGCATTTT.